A selection of T cell receptor beta chains follows, all from one sample in a study of T cells in Graves' hyperthyroidism and ophthalmopathy. TCRdb passed the multiplex PCR reads through MiXCR, listing each CDR3 protein once. The repertoire includes under 350,000 distinct CDR3 sequences, about 13% of them detected once, and 30% to 35% sits in the top ten. Input material: blood. The source is a woman aged 40 to 50 with Graves' ophthalmopathy. The CDR3 runs from the conserved cysteine through the conserved F or W. The D gene is left open where the match is weak. A row's size may be missing; if present it is once, few, many or a size class.

>-|TRBV20-1|few|TRBJ2-1
TGCAGTGCTAGAACCTCGCGTAGGGCCAATGAGCAGTTCTTC
CSARTSRRANEQFF
>-|TRBV28|many|TRBJ2-6
TGTGCCAGCAATTCTGGGGCCAACGTCCTGACTTTC
CASNSGANVLTF
>TRBD2|TRBV20-1|few|TRBJ2-5
TGCAGTGCTAGATCTCTCTTGACTAGCGGGGGTGACACCCAGTACTTC
CSARSLLTSGGDTQYF
>TRBD2|TRBV6-6|few|TRBJ2-7
TGTGCCAGCAGTTACCGGGACGGGGGACTAGCGGGGGGCCAACGGAACGAGCAGTACTTC
CASSYRDGGLAGGQRNEQYF
>-|TRBV9|-|TRBJ2-1
TGTGCCAGCAGCCTTGGAACCTCCTACAATGAGCAGTTCTTC
CASSLGTSYNEQFF
>-|TRBV2|-|TRBJ2-7
TGTGCCAGCACTAAGGCCGGCTACGAGCAGTACTTC
CASTKAGYEQYF
>TRBD2|TRBV20-1|-|TRBJ2-3
TGCAGTGCTATAGCGGGGGGGCCTTACACAGATACGCAGTATTTT
CSAIAGGPYTDTQYF
>-|TRBV19|many|TRBJ1-2
TGTGCCAGTAGTATCAAGGCAGGGGAAAGGCTCTATGGCTACACCTTC
CASSIKAGERLYGYTF
>TRBD1|TRBV15|-|TRBJ1-6
TGTGCCACCAGCGCCCTCAGGGGGACCGATTCACCCCTCCACTTT
CATSALRGTDSPLHF
>TRBD2|TRBV5-5|few|TRBJ2-2
TGTGCCAGCAGCCCGGGTGCGAGACTAGCGGGGGGTTTCACCGGGGAGCTGTTTTTT
CASSPGARLAGGFTGELFF
>TRBD2|TRBV28|many|TRBJ2-7
TGTGCCAGCAGGCATAGCGGGACCTCTTACGAGCAGTACTTC
CASRHSGTSYEQYF
>TRBD1|TRBV28|many|TRBJ2-1
TGTGCCAGCAGTTCCGGGACAGGGTCCGTTGAGCAGTTCTTC
CASSSGTGSVEQFF
>-|TRBV20-1|many|TRBJ1-2
TGCAGTGCGCCCACCCAGGTTAACTATGGCTACACCTTC
CSAPTQVNYGYTF